This T cell receptor beta chain was obtained from a study of blood T cell repertoires in COVID-19. Across the study: Material from acute and convalescent COVID-19 was sourced from the United States, Italy and Spain. The cDNA or gDNA used as material had been derived from T cells, B-cell-depleted T cells, or PBMCs.

Per the original data handling: Quantification of nucleated cells was approximated via reference gene primer amplification. Clones were sequenced by immunoSEQ multiplex PCR, and TCRdb holds only the in-frame ones, with some missing. Clone size and V and J calls were adopted from that table, with D and trimming inferred from the DNA. The table has 25,000 to 35,000 clones, around 90% seen once. CDR1 and CDR2 from the germline V gene are ENHRY and SYGVKD. The CDR3 contains 15 residues. V trimming: 1 base; J trimming: 6 bases; junction bases outside the gene matches: 6. This receptor was identified in a man aged 55 to 70 with active COVID-19. The chain uses TRBV10-3 and TRBJ1-2; 9 bases are shared with TRBD1. Sequencing was done on a sample of peripheral blood. CDR3 loop: CAISEWGTGRDGYTF. In DNA, the CDR3 is TGTGCCATCAGTGAGTGGGGGACAGGGCGGGATGGCTACACCTTC.